This T cell receptor (beta chain) originates from a study of ipilimumab plus nivolumab after autologous stem cell transplantation. In the study overall: The DLBCL cohort had primary refractory and relapsed disease, with 18-month progression-free survival of approximately 87% and 28%.

This CDR3 is 16 amino acids long. Germline assignment: CDR1 MDHEN and CDR2 SYDVKM. The ends lost 5 bases at V and 1 base at J; junction bases unmatched: 3. Clones were read by immunoSEQ multiplex PCR, and TCRdb kept only the in-frame ones, dropping some. This sample yields 15,000 to 20,000 clones, of which approximately 82% are seen a single time; 20% to 25% belongs to the top ten. Source: PBMCs, taken in a trial of ipilimumab plus nivolumab as post-transplant consolidation. The receptor was isolated from a male donor with diffuse large B-cell lymphoma. The chain couples TRBV28 to TRBJ1-6; TRBD1 matches at 9 bases. CDR3 in amino acids: CASSGDRASYNSPLHF. DNA for the CDR3: TGTGCCAGCAGTGGGGACAGGGCGTCCTATAATTCACCCCTCCACTTT.